The 7 T cell receptor beta chains listed next were all sequenced from one sample in a study of T-cell memory formation after mild COVID-19. TCRdb analysed the 5' RACE reads with MiXCR anew, one entry per CDR3 protein. The table has about 180,000 distinct CDR3 sequences, around 16% seen once. Input material: PBMCs or a T cell subset sorted from them (not recorded which). Receptor source: an adult woman who had mild COVID-19 (a few samples of this study predate the infection). Cell type and time point are not known.

The gene calls are TRBV20-1 and TRBJ1-1, with TRBD1 as a possible D gene (5 bases). The ends were cut back, 1 base at V and 11 bases at J, with 17 bases in the middle. Germline values: CDR1 DFQATT, CDR2 SNEGSKA (reference sequence). CDR3 length equals 13 residues. The chain's CDR3 is CSARVGGRISAFF. The CDR3 coding sequence is TGCAGTGCTAGAGTGGGGGGACGAATATCGGCTTTCTTT.

This clonotype was seen a few times. The chain recombines TRBV19 with TRBJ2-6; D is uncertain. The CDR3 has 13 residues. V was clipped by 3 bases and J by 0 bases, with 0 bases between them. Germline CDR1 is LNHDA and CDR2 is SQIVND (reference sequence). Written as DNA, the CDR3 is TGTGCCAGTAGTATCTCTGGGGCCAACGTCCTGACTTTC. Protein: CASSISGANVLTF.

This chain links TRBV7-9 with TRBJ2-2; weak D call: TRBD2 (5 bases). CDR1 SEHNR and CDR2 FQNEAQ come from the germline V gene (reference sequence). CDR3 length equals 14 residues. Trimming shortened V by 3 bases and J by 4 bases, and 9 bases separated the two germline ends. The CDR3 DNA reads TGTGCCAGCAGCTTCGGGGTCTCCACCGGGGAGCTGTTTTTT. Translation: CASSFGVSTGELFF.

There are a few counts of this clonotype. The rearrangement links TRBV7-2 to TRBJ1-1; TRBD1 is a possible D gene (5 bases). Per the germline V gene, CDR1 is SGHTA and CDR2 is FQGNSA. The CDR3 is 15 residues long. With 0 bases removed from V and 6 bases from J, the gap between germline ends came to 14 bases. This CDR3 reads CASSLAQGRRAEAFF. For the CDR3, the DNA is TGTGCCAGCAGCTTAGCGCAGGGCAGGAGGGCTGAAGCTTTCTTT.

This chain joins TRBV5-8 and TRBJ2-5, with 12 bases fitting TRBD2. V lost 2 bases and J lost 4; bases outside the gene matches: 9. CDR3 length: 17 residues. The germline V gene has CDR1 SGHTS and CDR2 YDEGEE. CDR3: CASSFGRLAGVSETQYF. CDR3 nucleotides: TGTGCCAGCAGCTTTGGGAGACTAGCGGGAGTATCAGAGACCCAGTACTTC.

V and J are TRBV20-1 and TRBJ1-1; maybe TRBD1 (6 bases). Germline V gene data show CDR1 as DFQATT and CDR2 as SNEGSKA (reference sequence). V was shortened by 6 bases and J by 4 bases, with 18 bases between the two germline ends. The CDR3 consists of 14 residues. The CDR3 nucleotides are TGCAGTGCCCCGGGCCGGGGGCGGGTCACTGAAGCTTTCTTT. Encoded protein: CSAPGRGRVTEAFF.

This clonotype turned up a few times. The gene calls are TRBV6-5 and TRBJ2-1; tentatively, D is TRBD1 (5 bases). Looked up from germline, CDR1 is MNHEY and CDR2 is SVGAGI. The V end was cut by 7 bases, the J end by 7 bases, with 11 bases between. CDR3 length: 12 amino acids. The CDR3 loop is CASTSRVNEQFF. The CDR3 nucleotides are TGTGCCAGCACCTCCAGGGTTAATGAGCAGTTCTTC.